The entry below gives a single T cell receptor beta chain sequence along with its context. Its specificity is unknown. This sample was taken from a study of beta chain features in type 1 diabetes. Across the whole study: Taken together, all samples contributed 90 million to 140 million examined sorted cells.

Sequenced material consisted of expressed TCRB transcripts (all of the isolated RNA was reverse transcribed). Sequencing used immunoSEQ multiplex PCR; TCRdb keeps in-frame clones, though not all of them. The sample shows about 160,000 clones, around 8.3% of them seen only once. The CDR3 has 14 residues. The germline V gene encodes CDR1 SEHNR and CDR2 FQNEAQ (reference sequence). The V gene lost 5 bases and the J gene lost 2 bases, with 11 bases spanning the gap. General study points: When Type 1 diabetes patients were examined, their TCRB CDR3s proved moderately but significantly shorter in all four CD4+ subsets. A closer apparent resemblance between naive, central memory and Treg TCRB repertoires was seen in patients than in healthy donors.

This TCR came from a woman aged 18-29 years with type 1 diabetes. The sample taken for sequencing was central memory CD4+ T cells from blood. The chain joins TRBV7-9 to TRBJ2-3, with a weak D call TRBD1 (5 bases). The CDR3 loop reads CASSPGLYTDTQYF. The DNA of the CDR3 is TGTGCCAGCAGCCCAGGGTTATACACAGATACGCAGTATTTT.